These 21 T cell receptor beta chains originate from one sample sequenced in a study of beta chain features in type 1 diabetes. Study results and limitations: For Type 1 diabetes patients, all four CD4+ subsets carried TCRB CDR3s that were moderately but significantly shorter.

The isolated RNA, all of it, was reverse transcribed, so expressed TCRB transcripts were what got sequenced. Method: immunoSEQ multiplex PCR; TCRdb's copy keeps in-frame clones and lacks some. The sample shows 500,000 to 650,000 clones, around 12% of them seen only once. The antigens of these receptors remain unknown. Sequencing used naive CD4+ T cells from blood. These receptors all stem from a man younger than 45 with type 1 diabetes.

The rearrangement links TRBV6-5 to TRBJ1-1; TRBD1 aligns across 8 bases. This CDR3 spans 15 amino acids. CDR1 and CDR2 from the germline V gene are MNHEY and SVGAGI. Trimming at V came to 2 bases and at J to 5 bases, leaving 7 bases not matched to a gene. CDR3 sequence: CASSYLITGGTEAFF. CDR3 in DNA: TGTGCCAGCAGTTACCTTATTACAGGGGGTACTGAAGCTTTCTTT.

This clone was counted between two and nine times. The chain is built from TRBV14 and TRBJ1-6; no reliable D call. Germline loops: CDR1 SGHDN, CDR2 FVKESK. This CDR3 comprises 13 residues. V was cut by 2 bases and J by 7 bases, with 6 bases left in between. As DNA, the CDR3 is TGTGCCAGCAGCCAATTGGCGAATTCACCCCTCCACTTT. Amino acid sequence: CASSQLANSPLHF. The variable domain in full, completed from reference TRBV14 and TRBJ1-6, reads EAGVTQFPSHSVIEKGQTVTLRCDPISGHDNLYWYRRVMGKEIKFLLHFVKESKQDESGMPNNRFLAERTGGTYSTLKVQPAELEDSGVYFCASSQLANSPLHFGNGTRLTVT.

This clone has a handful of counts. This chain uses TRBV5-1 with TRBJ2-3; tentative D call: TRBD2 (6 bases). CDR3 length: 14 residues. Per germline, CDR1 SGHRS and CDR2 YFSETQ. Trimming removed 0 bases at V and 5 bases at J, with 10 bases between. The CDR3 loop is CASSLAGRGDTQYF. As DNA, the CDR3 is TGCGCCAGCAGCTTGGCGGGGCGGGGAGATACGCAGTATTTT.

This clone appeared a few times. The gene calls are TRBV14 and TRBJ1-1, with a possible D match to TRBD1 (6 bases). The CDR3 is 13 amino acids. V lost 1 base, J lost 4 bases, and 7 bases lay in between. Germline CDR1 and CDR2: SGHDN and FVKESK. The CDR3 nucleotides are TGTGCCAGCAGCCAAGCACAGGGCACTGAAGCTTTCTTT. Translation gives CASSQAQGTEAFF.

This clone was seen only a few times. The rearrangement joins TRBV28 to TRBJ2-5; D possibly corresponds to TRBD1 (6 bases). This CDR3 spans 13 amino acids. CDR1 is MDHEN and CDR2 is SYDVKM in the germline V gene. Trimming took off 5 bases at V and 0 bases at J, with 7 bases between the two ends. This CDR3 reads CASSTGYQETQYF. The CDR3 nucleotides are TGTGCCAGCAGTACAGGGTACCAAGAGACCCAGTACTTC.

This clone was found a few times. The rearrangement uses TRBV6-6 and TRBJ2-5, with 7 bases aligning to TRBD1. Germline V gene lookup returns CDR1 MNHNY and CDR2 SVGAGI (reference sequence). The CDR3 is made up of 15 amino acids. With 3 bases clipped from V and 4 bases from J, the junction kept 8 bases outside the gene matches. In nucleotides, the CDR3 is TGTGCCAGCAGTTATAGGCGGTCAGGGGGAGAGACCCAGTACTTC. Its translation is CASSYRRSGGETQYF.

J is TRBJ1-5 and V is TRBV5-6, with TRBD1 identical over 9 bases. CDR3 length equals 15 residues. V trimming: 4 bases; J trimming: 5 bases; junction bases outside the gene matches: 7. Germline loops: CDR1 SGHDT, CDR2 YYEEEE. The CDR3 coding sequence is TGTGCCAGCAGCCCCTGGACAGGGGACGATCAGCCCCAGCATTTT. Protein product: CASSPWTGDDQPQHF. The entire variable domain, with the rest obtained from reference TRBV5-6 and TRBJ1-5, is as follows: DAGVTQSPTHLIKTRGQQVTLRCSPKSGHDTVSWYQQALGQGPQFIFQYYEEEERQRGNFPDRFSGHQFPNYSSELNVNALLLGDSALYLCASSPWTGDDQPQHFGDGTRLSIL.

This chain links TRBV7-2 with TRBJ2-3; maybe TRBD1 (6 bases). The germline V gene has CDR1 SGHTA and CDR2 FQGNSA. The CDR3 covers 15 residues. Deletions cut 1 base from V and 3 bases from J, with 11 bases between. DNA for the CDR3: TGTGCCAGCAGCTTAGTAGGGGGAAAGACAGATACGCAGTATTTT. It codes for CASSLVGGKTDTQYF. Variable domain in full (rest from reference TRBV7-2 and TRBJ2-3): GAGVSQSPSNKVTEKGKDVELRCDPISGHTALYWYRQSLGQGLEFLIYFQGNSAPDKSGLPSDRFSAERTGGSVSTLTIQRTQQEDSAVYLCASSLVGGKTDTQYFGPGTRLTVL.

The CDR3 DNA is TGTGCCAGCAGCTTACAATCGGGCGTCCAAGGGAAGACCCAGTACTTC. Protein: CASSLQSGVQGKTQYF. The V call is TRBV7-2, the J call TRBJ2-5; D is undetermined. V was shortened by 2 bases and J by 6 bases, with 19 bases between the two germline ends. The CDR3 runs to 16 residues. Germline CDR1 is SGHTA and CDR2 is FQGNSA.

This clone was picked up a small number of times. The V call is TRBV5-1, the J call TRBJ1-1, with a possible D match to TRBD1 (6 bases). This CDR3 is 13 amino acids long. Germline V gives CDR1 SGHRS, CDR2 YFSETQ. With 8 bases removed from V and 1 base from J, the gap between germline ends came to 12 bases. The CDR3 DNA follows: TGCGCCAGTTCACAGGGAGAGAACACTGAAGCTTTCTTT. This sequence encodes CASSQGENTEAFF.

This clone was observed a few times. The chain combines TRBV27 with TRBJ1-1, with D uncertain. With 2 bases removed from V and 7 bases from J, the gap between germline ends came to 11 bases. The length of the CDR3 is 13 residues. The germline gives CDR1 MNHEY, CDR2 SMNVEV (reference sequence). The CDR3 reads CASSLRQAHEAFF. CDR3 nucleotide sequence: TGTGCCAGCAGTTTACGGCAGGCGCATGAAGCTTTCTTT.

In its sample, this clone was seen a few times. The chain has TRBV14 and TRBJ1-2; no firm D call. The V end lost 4 bases, the J end lost 4 bases, and 10 bases lay between the germline ends. Germline assignment: CDR1 SGHDN and CDR2 FVKESK. This CDR3 has 13 residues. CDR3 in amino acids: CASSLTAFYGYTF. The CDR3 nucleotides read TGTGCCAGCAGCCTCACGGCCTTCTATGGCTACACCTTC.

Written as DNA, the CDR3 is TGTGCCAGCAGCGTAAGGGTGGACTATGGCTACACCTTC. This translates into CASSVRVDYGYTF. The chain joins TRBV9 to TRBJ1-2; D not resolved. CDR1 is SGDLS, CDR2 YYNGEE, per germline. The CDR3 totals 13 residues. Deletions cut 1 base from V and 3 bases from J, with 7 bases between.

Notes on this clone: Different DNA sequences within this sample yield the same CDR3. This chain connects TRBV20-1 to TRBJ2-5; D is uncertain. Germline V gene data show CDR1 as DFQATT and CDR2 as SNEGSKA (reference sequence). The V end lost 2 bases, the J end lost 2 bases, and 0 bases lay between the germline ends. The CDR3 sequence is 10 residues long. The CDR3, as DNA: TGCAGTGCTAGACAAGAGACCCAGTACTTC. It encodes CSARQETQYF.

In this sample, this clone turned up a few times. The rearrangement links TRBV10-3 to TRBJ2-3; D is perhaps TRBD1 (5 bases). There are 13 residues in the CDR3. Germline V CDR1 and CDR2: ENHRY, SYGVKD. Trimming stripped 8 bases from V and 1 base from J, with 10 bases between. The CDR3 DNA follows: TGTGCCATCTCGACAGAACGCACAGATACGCAGTATTTT. It yields the protein CAISTERTDTQYF.

V usage is TRBV10-3 and J usage is TRBJ2-5; possible D gene TRBD1, 6 bases. Germline V CDR1 and CDR2: ENHRY, SYGVKD. The V and J ends lost 3 bases and 2 bases respectively, with 10 bases between them. The CDR3 is 14 residues long. CDR3 nucleotides: TGTGCCATCAGTGAAGGGGGTCTTCAAGAGACCCAGTACTTC. Translated, it gives CAISEGGLQETQYF.

There are a few counts of this clone. The chain joins TRBV14 to TRBJ2-5; 8 bases are a match to TRBD2. The germline V gene encodes CDR1 SGHDN and CDR2 FVKESK. This CDR3 spans 16 amino acids. The V gene end was trimmed by 1 base and the J gene end by 5 bases; junction bases not matched to a gene: 9. CDR3 bases: TGTGCCAGCAGCCAAGTGGCACGGGGGGGCTTCGAGACCCAGTACTTC. Its protein product is CASSQVARGGFETQYF.

V is TRBV6-6 and J is TRBJ2-2; perhaps D is TRBD1 or TRBD2 (5 bases each). The germline V gene has CDR1 MNHNY and CDR2 SVGAGI (reference sequence). The V gene lost 4 bases and the J gene lost 2 bases, with 11 bases spanning the gap. The CDR3 sequence is 15 residues long. The CDR3 nucleotides read TGTGCCAGCAGTTCCCGGGACGCTAACACCGGGGAGCTGTTTTTT. Its translation is CASSSRDANTGELFF.

This chain connects TRBV11-2 to TRBJ2-3, with TRBD2 identical over 7 bases. The length of the CDR3 is 16 residues. Germline assignment: CDR1 SGHAT and CDR2 FQNNGV. V dropped 5 bases and J dropped 0; count of bases not matched to a gene: 8. CDR3 nucleotide sequence: TGTGCCAGCAGCCTCATGGGAGGGTTTAGCACAGATACGCAGTATTTT. It translates to CASSLMGGFSTDTQYF.

The chain employs TRBV29-1 and TRBJ2-2, with D unresolved. Per the germline V gene, CDR1 is SQVTM and CDR2 is ANQGSEA. The CDR3 loop spans 14 amino acids. Trimming took 6 bases from V and 0 from J, leaving 11 bases between them. CDR3 in amino acids: CSVRSEPNTGELFF. Written as DNA, the CDR3 is TGCAGCGTGCGGAGTGAGCCGAACACCGGGGAGCTGTTTTTT.

The V gene is TRBV6-6, the J gene TRBJ1-6; D unresolved. The CDR3 totals 13 residues. V lost 8 bases, J lost 5 bases, and 10 bases lay in between. In germline, CDR1 is MNHNY, CDR2 SVGAGI (reference sequence). Here the CDR3 reads CASGKQDNSPLHF. The CDR3 DNA is TGTGCCAGCGGGAAGCAGGATAATTCACCCCTCCACTTT.